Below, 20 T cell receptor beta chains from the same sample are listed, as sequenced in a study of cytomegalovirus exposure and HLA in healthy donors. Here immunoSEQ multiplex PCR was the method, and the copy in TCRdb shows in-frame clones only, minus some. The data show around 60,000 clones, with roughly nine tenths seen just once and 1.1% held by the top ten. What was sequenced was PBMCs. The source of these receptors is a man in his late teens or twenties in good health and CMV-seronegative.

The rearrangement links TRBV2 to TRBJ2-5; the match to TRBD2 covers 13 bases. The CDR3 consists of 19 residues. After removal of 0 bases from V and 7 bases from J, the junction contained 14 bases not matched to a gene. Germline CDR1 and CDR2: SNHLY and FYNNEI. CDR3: CASSEALQGLAGAGGTQYF. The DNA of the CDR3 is TGTGCCAGCAGTGAAGCGCTTCAAGGACTAGCGGGAGCAGGCGGGACCCAGTACTTC.

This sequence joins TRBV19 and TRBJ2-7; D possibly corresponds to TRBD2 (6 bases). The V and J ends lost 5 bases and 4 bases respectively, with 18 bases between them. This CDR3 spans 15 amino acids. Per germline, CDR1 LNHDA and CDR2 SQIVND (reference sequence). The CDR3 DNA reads TGTGCCAGTAGTCCACGATCTAGTGGGGGGTACGAGCAGTACTTC. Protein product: CASSPRSSGGYEQYF.

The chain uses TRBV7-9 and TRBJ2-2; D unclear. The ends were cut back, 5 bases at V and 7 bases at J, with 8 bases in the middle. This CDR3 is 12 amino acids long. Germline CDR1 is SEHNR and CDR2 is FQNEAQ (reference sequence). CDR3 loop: CASSQQDGELFF. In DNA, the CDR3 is TGTGCCAGCAGCCAGCAGGACGGGGAGCTGTTTTTT.

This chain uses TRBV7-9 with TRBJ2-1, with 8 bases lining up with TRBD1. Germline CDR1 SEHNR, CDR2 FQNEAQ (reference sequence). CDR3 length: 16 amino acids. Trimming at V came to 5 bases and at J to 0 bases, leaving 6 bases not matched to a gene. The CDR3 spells CASSPLDRASYNEQFF. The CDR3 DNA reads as TGTGCCAGCAGCCCTCTGGACAGGGCCTCCTACAATGAGCAGTTCTTC.

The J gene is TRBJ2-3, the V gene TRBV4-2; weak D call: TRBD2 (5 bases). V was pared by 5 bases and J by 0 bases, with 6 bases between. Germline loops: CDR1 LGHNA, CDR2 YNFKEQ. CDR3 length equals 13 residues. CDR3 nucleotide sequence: TGTGCCAGCAGCTGGACTAGCACAGATACGCAGTATTTT. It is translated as CASSWTSTDTQYF.

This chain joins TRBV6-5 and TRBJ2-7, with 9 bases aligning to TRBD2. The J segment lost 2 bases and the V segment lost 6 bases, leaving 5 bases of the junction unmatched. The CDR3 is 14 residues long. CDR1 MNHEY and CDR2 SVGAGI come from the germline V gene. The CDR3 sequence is CASSSGGRAYEQYF. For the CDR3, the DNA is TGTGCCAGCAGCTCGGGCGGGAGGGCCTACGAGCAGTACTTC.

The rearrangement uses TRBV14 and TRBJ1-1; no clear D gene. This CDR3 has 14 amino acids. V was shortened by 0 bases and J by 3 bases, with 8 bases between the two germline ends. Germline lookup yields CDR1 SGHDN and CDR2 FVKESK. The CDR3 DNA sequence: TGTGCCAGCAGCCAAGAACAACGGGACACTGAAGCTTTCTTT. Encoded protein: CASSQEQRDTEAFF. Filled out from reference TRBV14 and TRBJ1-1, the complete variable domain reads EAGVTQFPSHSVIEKGQTVTLRCDPISGHDNLYWYRRVMGKEIKFLLHFVKESKQDESGMPNNRFLAERTGGTYSTLKVQPAELEDSGVYFCASSQEQRDTEAFFGQGTRLTVV.

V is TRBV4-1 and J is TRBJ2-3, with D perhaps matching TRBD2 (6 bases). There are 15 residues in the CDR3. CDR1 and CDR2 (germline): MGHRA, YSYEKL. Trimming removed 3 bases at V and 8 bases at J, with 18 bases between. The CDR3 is CASSHSRGPQVTQYF. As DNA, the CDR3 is TGCGCCAGCAGCCACTCGCGGGGACCTCAGGTTACGCAGTATTTT.

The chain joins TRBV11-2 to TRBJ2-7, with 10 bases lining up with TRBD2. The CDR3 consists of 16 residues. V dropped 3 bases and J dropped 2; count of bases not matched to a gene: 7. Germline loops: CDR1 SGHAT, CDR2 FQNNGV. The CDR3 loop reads CASSFTWTSGTYEQYF. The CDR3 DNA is TGTGCCAGCAGCTTCACGTGGACTAGCGGAACCTACGAGCAGTACTTC. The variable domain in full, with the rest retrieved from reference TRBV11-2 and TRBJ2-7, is EAGVAQSPRYKIIEKRQSVAFWCNPISGHATLYWYQQILGQGPKLLIQFQNNGVVDDSQLPKDRFSAERLKGVDSTLKIQPAKLEDSAVYLCASSFTWTSGTYEQYFGPGTRLTVT.

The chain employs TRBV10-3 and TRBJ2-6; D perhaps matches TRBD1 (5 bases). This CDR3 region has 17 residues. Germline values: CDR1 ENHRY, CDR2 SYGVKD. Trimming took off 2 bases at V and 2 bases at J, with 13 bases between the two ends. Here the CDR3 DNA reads TGTGCCATCAGTGAGGCAGGGTCTTTTGCTGGGGCCAACGTCCTGACTTTC. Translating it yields CAISEAGSFAGANVLTF.

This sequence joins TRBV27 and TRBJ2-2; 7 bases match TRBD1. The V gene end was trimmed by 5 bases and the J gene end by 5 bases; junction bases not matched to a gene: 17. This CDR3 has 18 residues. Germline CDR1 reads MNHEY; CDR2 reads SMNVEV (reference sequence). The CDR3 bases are TGTGCCAGCAGTCAGGACAGGCCCCTGTCCCGAAAAACCGGGGAGCTGTTTTTT. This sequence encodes CASSQDRPLSRKTGELFF.

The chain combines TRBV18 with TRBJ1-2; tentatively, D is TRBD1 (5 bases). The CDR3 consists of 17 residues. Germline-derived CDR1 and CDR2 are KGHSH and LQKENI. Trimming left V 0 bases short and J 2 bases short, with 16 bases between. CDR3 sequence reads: CASSPPSQGTLNYGYTF. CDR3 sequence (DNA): TGTGCCAGCTCACCACCGAGTCAGGGAACTCTAAACTATGGCTACACCTTC.

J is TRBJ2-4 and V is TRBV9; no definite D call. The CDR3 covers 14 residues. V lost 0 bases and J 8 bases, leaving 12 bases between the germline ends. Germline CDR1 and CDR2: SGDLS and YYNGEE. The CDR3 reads CASSVDQEVHIQYF. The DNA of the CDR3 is TGTGCCAGCAGCGTAGACCAAGAGGTCCACATTCAGTACTTC. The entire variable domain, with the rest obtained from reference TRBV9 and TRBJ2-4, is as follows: DSGVTQTPKHLITATGQRVTLRCSPRSGDLSVYWYQQSLDQGLQFLIQYYNGEERAKGNILERFSAQQFPDLHSELNLSSLELGDSALYFCASSVDQEVHIQYFGAGTRLSVL.

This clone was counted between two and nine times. The CDR3 loop is CSVGRLANTGELFF. The DNA of the CDR3 is TGCAGCGTTGGGCGACTCGCGAACACCGGGGAGCTGTTTTTT. This chain uses TRBV29-1 with TRBJ2-2; D gene ambiguous. Germline CDR1 is SQVTM and CDR2 is ANQGSEA. V was pared by 4 bases and J by 0 bases, with 9 bases between. The CDR3 covers 14 residues.

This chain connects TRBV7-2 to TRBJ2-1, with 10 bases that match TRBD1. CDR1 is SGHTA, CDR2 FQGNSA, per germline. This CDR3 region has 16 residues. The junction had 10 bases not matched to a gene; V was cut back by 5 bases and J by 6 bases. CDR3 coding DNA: TGTGCCAGCAGCCCCGACAGGGGGCGCAGGGGCAATGAGCAGTTCTTC. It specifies CASSPDRGRRGNEQFF.

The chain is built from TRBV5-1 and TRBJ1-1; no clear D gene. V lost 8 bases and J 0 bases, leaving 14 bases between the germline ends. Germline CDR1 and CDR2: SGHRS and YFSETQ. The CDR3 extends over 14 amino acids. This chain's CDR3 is CASNVDPMNTEAFF. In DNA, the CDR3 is TGCGCCAGTAACGTAGATCCAATGAACACTGAAGCTTTCTTT.

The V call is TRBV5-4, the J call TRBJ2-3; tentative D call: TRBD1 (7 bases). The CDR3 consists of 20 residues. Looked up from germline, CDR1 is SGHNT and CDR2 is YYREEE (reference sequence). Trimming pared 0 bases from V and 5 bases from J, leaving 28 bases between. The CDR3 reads CASSLAGFGGGLPRGDTQYF. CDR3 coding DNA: TGTGCCAGCAGCTTGGCAGGTTTTGGAGGGGGCCTTCCTCGAGGAGATACGCAGTATTTT.

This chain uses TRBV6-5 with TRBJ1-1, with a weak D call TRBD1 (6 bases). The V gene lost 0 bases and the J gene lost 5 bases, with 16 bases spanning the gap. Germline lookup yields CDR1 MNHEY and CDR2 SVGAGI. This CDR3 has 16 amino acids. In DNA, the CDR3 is TGTGCCAGCAGTTACTCGGTGGGACACTTCAATACTGAAGCTTTCTTT. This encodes CASSYSVGHFNTEAFF.

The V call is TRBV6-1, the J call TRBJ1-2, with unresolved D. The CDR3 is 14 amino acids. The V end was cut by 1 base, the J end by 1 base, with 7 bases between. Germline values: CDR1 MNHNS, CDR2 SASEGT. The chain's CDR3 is CASSEGRINYGYTF. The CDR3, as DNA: TGTGCCAGCAGTGAAGGCAGGATTAACTATGGCTACACCTTC.

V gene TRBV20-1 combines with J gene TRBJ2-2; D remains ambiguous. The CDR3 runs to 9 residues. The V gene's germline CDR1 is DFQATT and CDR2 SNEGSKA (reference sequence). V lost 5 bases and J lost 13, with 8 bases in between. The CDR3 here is CSACPRLFF. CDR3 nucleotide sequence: TGCAGTGCTTGTCCCCGGCTGTTTTTT.